A single sample is the source of the 25 T cell receptor beta chains below, sequenced in a study of naive and memory T cell subsets. An equimolar mix of two oligonucleotides served as the beta constant-region primer for TRBC1 and TRBC2. The ligated cDNA underwent four PCR rounds using SP2 and nested alpha and beta constant-region primers. TCRdb passed the UMI-ligation and nested PCR reads through MiXCR, listing each CDR3 protein once. The table includes around 160,000 distinct CDR3 sequences, over 20% detected once. No antigen has been assigned to these receptors. General study findings and limits: Possibly reflecting memory cells re-expressing CD45RA, a few larger clonotypes occurred in naive repertoires, especially CD8.

The material sequenced was naive CD4+ T cells from blood. The receptors shown here come from a human donor in good health.

This chain connects TRBV5-1 to TRBJ1-3; 7 bases agree with TRBD1. This CDR3 is built from 16 residues. Germline trimming cut 3 bases from V and 0 bases from J; bases unmatched to any gene: 6. The germline V gene encodes CDR1 SGHRS and CDR2 YFSETQ. CDR3 in amino acids: CASSWADRSSGNTIYF. The DNA for the CDR3 is TGCGCCAGCAGCTGGGCGGACAGGAGCTCTGGAAACACCATATATTTT.

About this clonotype itself: Germline and junction disagree at one end, which may indicate a read error. The V call is TRBV6-2 or TRBV6-3, the J call TRBJ2-7, with TRBD2 as a possible D gene (5 bases). The CDR3 spans 14 residues. Germline assignment: CDR1 MNHEY and CDR2 SVGEGT. The CDR3 sequence is CASSPSSTPGKQNF. In DNA form, the CDR3 reads TGTGCCAGCAGCCCCTCTAGTACGCCCGGGAAGCAGAACTTC.

Only a few counts were recorded for this clonotype. This chain uses TRBV20-1 with TRBJ2-7; 7 bases fit TRBD1. The CDR3 has 14 residues. Unmatched junction bases numbered 10, after V lost 6 bases and J lost 2 bases. CDR1 is DFQATT and CDR2 is SNEGSKA in the germline V gene (reference sequence). This CDR3 is CSAQDRARTYEQYF. For the CDR3, the DNA is TGCAGTGCACAAGACAGGGCGAGAACCTACGAGCAGTACTTC.

This clonotype was recorded many times. The V call is TRBV12-3 or TRBV12-4, the J call TRBJ2-1, with 14 positions matching TRBD2. CDR3 length: 16 amino acids. The ends lost 5 bases at V and 8 bases at J; junction bases unmatched: 8. The CDR3 reads CASSRLAGGPLHEQFF. The CDR3 DNA follows: TGTGCCAGCAGTAGACTAGCGGGAGGGCCTCTCCATGAGCAGTTCTTC.

This clonotype has a handful of counts. This rearrangement joins TRBV30 to TRBJ1-5; D is ambiguous. CDR3 size: 13 residues. Trimming took 2 bases from V and 5 from J, leaving 10 bases between them. Germline assignment: CDR1 GTSNPN and CDR2 SVGIG (reference sequence). CDR3 in amino acids: CAWSPAAHQPQHF. As DNA, the CDR3 is TGTGCCTGGAGTCCCGCAGCCCATCAGCCCCAGCATTTT.

This clonotype was found a few times. This chain links TRBV6-5 with TRBJ2-5; D tentatively fits TRBD1 or TRBD2 (5 bases each). V gave up 0 bases and J gave up 2 bases, with 7 bases separating them. The CDR3 contains 14 residues. Germline CDR1 reads MNHEY; CDR2 reads SVGAGI. DNA of the CDR3: TGTGCCAGCAGTTACTCGGGGGTACAAGAGACCCAGTACTTC. Its translation: CASSYSGVQETQYF.

The rearrangement links TRBV6-5 to TRBJ1-3, with D hard to call. Germline assignment: CDR1 MNHEY and CDR2 SVGAGI. The CDR3 extends over 16 amino acids. Trimming removed 0 bases at V and 2 bases at J, with 11 bases between. CDR3: CASSYSLDIPGNTIYF. In DNA form, the CDR3 reads TGTGCCAGCAGTTACTCGTTGGATATTCCTGGAAACACCATATATTTT.

This clonotype was observed a handful of times. The chain is built from TRBV3-1 and TRBJ2-7; 8 bases match TRBD1. There are 13 residues in the CDR3. Germline V gives CDR1 LGHDT, CDR2 YNNKEL (reference sequence). V was pared by 8 bases and J by 5 bases, with 8 bases of the junction left unmatched. The CDR3 loop reads CASCNRGWDEQYF. CDR3 nucleotide sequence: TGTGCCAGCTGTAACAGGGGGTGGGACGAGCAGTACTTC.

This sequence joins TRBV6-6 and TRBJ1-5, with 7 bases fitting TRBD1. Germline assignment: CDR1 MNHNY and CDR2 SVGAGI (reference sequence). Unmatched junction bases numbered 8, after V lost 5 bases and J lost 7 bases. The CDR3 consists of 14 residues. The DNA of the CDR3 is TGTGCCAGCAGTCCCAGGGGGTTTGGGCAGCCCCAGCATTTT. It encodes CASSPRGFGQPQHF.

The chain has TRBV30 and TRBJ2-1, with 11 bases fitting TRBD2. CDR1 GTSNPN and CDR2 SVGIG come from the germline V gene (reference sequence). This CDR3 contains 14 residues. With V trimmed by 3 bases and J by 10 bases, 8 bases remained unmatched. For the CDR3, the DNA is TGTGCCTGGAGCCCCGGGACTAGCGGAAAGGAGCAGTTCTTC. It is translated as CAWSPGTSGKEQFF.

Only a few counts were recorded for this clonotype. The chain links TRBV5-1 to TRBJ2-3, with D possibly matching TRBD2 (6 bases). In germline, CDR1 is SGHRS, CDR2 YFSETQ. The V end was cut by 3 bases, the J end by 6 bases, with 20 bases between. The CDR3 extends over 16 amino acids. The CDR3 DNA sequence: TGCGCCAGCAGCTCTCGGGTTAGCGGAGTAGGGGATACGCAGTATTTT. It encodes CASSSRVSGVGDTQYF.

The chain uses TRBV28 and TRBJ1-5; D unclear. This CDR3 spans 11 amino acids. Deletions cut 5 bases from V and 11 bases from J, with 10 bases between. The germline CDR1 and CDR2 sequences are MDHEN and SYDVKM. The CDR3 reads CASSTLGAQHF. In nucleotides, the CDR3 is TGTGCCAGCAGTACACTCGGGGCCCAGCATTTT.

J is TRBJ2-1 and V is TRBV7-2; TRBD1 aligns across 7 bases. J was trimmed by 5 bases and V by 8 bases; bases with no gene match: 12. CDR3 length: 15 amino acids. From germline, CDR1 is SGHTA and CDR2 FQGNSA. CDR3 DNA sequence: TGTGCCAGCCCAAAGGGGACAGTACTTAACAATGAGCAGTTCTTC. Encoded protein: CASPKGTVLNNEQFF.

In this sample, this clonotype turned up a few times. The V and J genes are TRBV29-1 and TRBJ1-1; perhaps TRBD1 as D (6 bases). Between the trimmed V and J ends, which lost 4 bases and 4 bases, there was a span of 13 bases. The CDR3 is 13 residues long. Germline V gene data show CDR1 as SQVTM and CDR2 as ANQGSEA. CDR3 in amino acids: CSVVRTAGTEAFF. CDR3 DNA: TGCAGCGTTGTAAGGACAGCTGGCACTGAAGCTTTCTTT. The whole variable domain, filled in from reference TRBV29-1 and TRBJ1-1, reads SAVISQKPSRDICQRGTSLTIQCQVDSQVTMMFWYRQQPGQSLTLIATANQGSEATYESGFVIDKFPISRPNLTFSTLTVSNMSPEDSSIYLCSVVRTAGTEAFFGQGTRLTVV.

V is TRBV14 and J is TRBJ1-1; no reliable D call. Germline CDR1 reads SGHDN; CDR2 reads FVKESK. The CDR3 covers 16 residues. V lost 4 bases and J lost 6, with 21 bases in between. The CDR3 DNA is TGTGCCAGCAGCCGCCGGCAAGGCGGTGTTAACTCTGAAGCTTTCTTT. This gives the protein CASSRRQGGVNSEAFF. The variable domain in full, with the rest retrieved from reference TRBV14 and TRBJ1-1, is EAGVTQFPSHSVIEKGQTVTLRCDPISGHDNLYWYRRVMGKEIKFLLHFVKESKQDESGMPNNRFLAERTGGTYSTLKVQPAELEDSGVYFCASSRRQGGVNSEAFFGQGTRLTVV.

The genes are TRBV6-2 or TRBV6-3 and TRBJ1-5, with D uncertain. The CDR3 has 17 residues. The germline V gene encodes CDR1 MNHEY and CDR2 SVGEGT. V lost 2 bases and J 0 bases, leaving 14 bases between the germline ends. CDR3 coding DNA: TGTGCCAGCAGTTACCCCGGAGCTCGGTTTAGCAATCAGCCCCAGCATTTT. It is translated as CASSYPGARFSNQPQHF.

This clonotype was seen a handful of times. This chain connects TRBV28 to TRBJ2-1; 7 bases match TRBD1. The germline CDR1 and CDR2 sequences are MDHEN and SYDVKM. The CDR3 extends over 13 amino acids. After removal of 5 bases from V and 15 bases from J, the junction contained 13 bases not matched to a gene. As DNA, the CDR3 is TGTGCCAGCAGTATAATACCCAGGGGGAATCGGTTCTTC. As protein: CASSIIPRGNRFF.

V usage is TRBV28 and J usage is TRBJ1-2; no clear D. Per germline, CDR1 MDHEN and CDR2 SYDVKM. The CDR3 runs 15 residues. Trimming took off 2 bases at V and 4 bases at J, with 14 bases between the two ends. In DNA form, the CDR3 reads TGTGCCAGCAGTTTAGGTCTTCAGATAGCCTATGGCTACACCTTC. The encoded protein is CASSLGLQIAYGYTF.

Notes on this clonotype: One junction end does not reproduce the germline sequence, and a read error may be involved. The J gene is TRBJ2-5, the V gene TRBV11-2; D possibly uses TRBD1 or TRBD2 (5 bases each). CDR3 length: 14 residues. CDR1 and CDR2 (germline): SGHAT, FQNNGV. The CDR3 DNA follows: TGTGCCGGCAGCTGGGGGACGTCCCAAGAGACCCAGTACTTC. Its translation is CAGSWGTSQETQYF.

For the CDR3, the DNA is TGTGCCAGCTCACCATCTGGAGCGGGAGGGCCCCTATCCCATGAGCAGTTCTTC. Amino acid sequence: CASSPSGAGGPLSHEQFF. V is TRBV18 and J is TRBJ2-1, with 10 bases that match TRBD2. The CDR3 spans 18 residues. The ends lost 2 bases at V and 8 bases at J; junction bases unmatched: 15. CDR1 KGHSH and CDR2 LQKENI come from the germline V gene.

The chain employs TRBV28 and TRBJ2-1; TRBD2 might be the D (7 bases). Trimming shortened V by 7 bases and J by 5 bases, and 15 bases separated the two germline ends. Per the germline V gene, CDR1 is MDHEN and CDR2 is SYDVKM. This CDR3 comprises 14 residues. In nucleotides, the CDR3 is TGTGCCAGCACCTTAGGGGGGGGACACAATGAGCAGTTCTTC. It encodes CASTLGGGHNEQFF. The full variable domain, its missing parts supplied by reference TRBV28 and TRBJ2-1, is DVKVTQSSRYLVKRTGEKVFLECVQDMDHENMFWYRQDPGLGLRLIYFSYDVKMKEKGDIPEGYSVSREKKERFSLILESASTNQTSMYLCASTLGGGHNEQFFGPGTRLTVL.

The gene calls are TRBV20-1 and TRBJ1-2; D is perhaps TRBD1 (6 bases). Per the germline V gene, CDR1 is DFQATT and CDR2 is SNEGSKA (reference sequence). The CDR3 loop spans 17 amino acids. Trimming removed 1 base at V and 6 bases at J, with 24 bases between. CDR3 residues: CSARASAPLRGGDGYTF. CDR3 nucleotide sequence: TGCAGTGCTAGAGCCTCTGCCCCTCTCAGGGGAGGGGATGGCTACACCTTC.

In its sample, this clonotype was seen many times. The V and J genes are TRBV21-1 and TRBJ2-7. TRBV21-1 is classified as a pseudogene. The length of the CDR3 is 14 residues. As DNA, the CDR3 is TGTGCCAGCAGCAAAACTATGGGCTCCTACGAGCAGTACTTC. Residues: CASSKTMGSYEQYF.

J is TRBJ2-2 and V is TRBV2; D not certain. The V gene's germline CDR1 is SNHLY and CDR2 FYNNEI. The CDR3 is made up of 14 amino acids. Trimming removed 4 bases from V and 9 bases from J, with 15 bases in between. The CDR3 DNA follows: TGTGCCAGCAGTGTCCTACAGTACCGCAGGGAGCTGTTTTTT. This gives the protein CASSVLQYRRELFF.

The chain uses TRBV20-1 and TRBJ2-7, with 14 positions matching TRBD2. With V trimmed by 8 bases and J by 4 bases, 16 bases remained unmatched. Germline V CDR1 and CDR2: DFQATT, SNEGSKA (reference sequence). The CDR3 is made up of 17 amino acids. The CDR3 is CSLLKGLAGEIIYEQYF. The CDR3 DNA is TGCAGTCTCCTAAAGGGACTAGCGGGAGAGATTATATACGAGCAGTACTTC.